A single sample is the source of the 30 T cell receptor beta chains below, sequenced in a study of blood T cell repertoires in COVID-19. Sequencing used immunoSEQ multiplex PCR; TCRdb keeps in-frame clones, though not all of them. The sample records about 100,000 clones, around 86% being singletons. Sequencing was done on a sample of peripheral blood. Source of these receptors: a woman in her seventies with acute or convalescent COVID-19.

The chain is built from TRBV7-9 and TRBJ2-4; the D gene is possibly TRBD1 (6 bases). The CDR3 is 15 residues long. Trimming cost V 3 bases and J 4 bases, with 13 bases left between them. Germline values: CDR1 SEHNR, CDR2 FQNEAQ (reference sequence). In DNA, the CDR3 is TGTGCCAGCAGCTTCCGACAGGCAGAGAAAAACATTCAGTACTTC. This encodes CASSFRQAEKNIQYF. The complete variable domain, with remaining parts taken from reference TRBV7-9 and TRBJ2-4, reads DTGVSQNPRHKITKRGQNVTFRCDPISEHNRLYWYRQTLGQGPEFLTYFQNEAQLEKSRLLSDRFSAERPKGSFSTLEIQRTEQGDSAMYLCASSFRQAEKNIQYFGAGTRLSVL.

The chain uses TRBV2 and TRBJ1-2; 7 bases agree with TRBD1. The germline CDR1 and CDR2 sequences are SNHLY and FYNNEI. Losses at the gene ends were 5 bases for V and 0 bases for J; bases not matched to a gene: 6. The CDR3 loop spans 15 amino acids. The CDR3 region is CASSPTGSANYGYTF. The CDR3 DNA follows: TGTGCCAGCAGTCCGACAGGGTCCGCTAACTATGGCTACACCTTC.

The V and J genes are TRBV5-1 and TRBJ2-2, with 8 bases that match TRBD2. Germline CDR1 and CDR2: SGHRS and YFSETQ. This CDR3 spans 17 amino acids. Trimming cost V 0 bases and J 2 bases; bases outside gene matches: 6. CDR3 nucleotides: TGCGCCAGCAGCTTGGTGGTAGCGGGGATTAACACCGGGGAGCTGTTTTTT. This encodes CASSLVVAGINTGELFF. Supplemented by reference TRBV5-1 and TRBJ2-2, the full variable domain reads KAGVTQTPRYLIKTRGQQVTLSCSPISGHRSVSWYQQTPGQGLQFLFEYFSETQRNKGNFPGRFSGRQFSNSRSEMNVSTLELGDSALYLCASSLVVAGINTGELFFGEGSRLTVL.

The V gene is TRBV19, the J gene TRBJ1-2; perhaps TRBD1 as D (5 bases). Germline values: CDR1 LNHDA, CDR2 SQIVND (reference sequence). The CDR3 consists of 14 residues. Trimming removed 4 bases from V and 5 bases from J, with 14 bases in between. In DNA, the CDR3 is TGTGCCAGTAGTAGGGGCACCGGCCCTTATGGCTACACCTTC. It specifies CASSRGTGPYGYTF. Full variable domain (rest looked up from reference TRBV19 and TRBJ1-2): DGGITQSPKYLFRKEGQNVTLSCEQNLNHDAMYWYRQDPGQGLRLIYYSQIVNDFQKGDIAEGYSVSREKKESFPLTVTSAQKNPTAFYLCASSRGTGPYGYTFGSGTRLTVV.

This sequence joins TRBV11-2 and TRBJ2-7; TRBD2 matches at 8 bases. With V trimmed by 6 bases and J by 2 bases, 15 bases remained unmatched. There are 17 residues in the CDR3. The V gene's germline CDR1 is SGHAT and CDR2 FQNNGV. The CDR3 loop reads CASSTIFSGSSPYEQYF. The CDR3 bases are TGTGCCAGCAGTACCATTTTCAGCGGGAGTAGTCCCTACGAGCAGTACTTC. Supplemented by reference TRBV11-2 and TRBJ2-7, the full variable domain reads EAGVAQSPRYKIIEKRQSVAFWCNPISGHATLYWYQQILGQGPKLLIQFQNNGVVDDSQLPKDRFSAERLKGVDSTLKIQPAKLEDSAVYLCASSTIFSGSSPYEQYFGPGTRLTVT.

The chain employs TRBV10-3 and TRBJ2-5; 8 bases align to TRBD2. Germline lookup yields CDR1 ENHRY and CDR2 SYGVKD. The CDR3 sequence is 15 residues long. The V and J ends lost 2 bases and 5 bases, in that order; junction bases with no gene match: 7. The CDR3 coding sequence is TGTGCCATCAGTGAGACTCGGGGGGGCATGGAGACCCAGTACTTC. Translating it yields CAISETRGGMETQYF.

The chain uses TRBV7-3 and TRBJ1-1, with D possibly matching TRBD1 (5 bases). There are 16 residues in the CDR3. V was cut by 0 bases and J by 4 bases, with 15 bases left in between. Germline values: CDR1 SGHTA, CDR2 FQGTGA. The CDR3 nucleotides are TGTGCCAGCAGCTTAACGTTTAGGGGAGGGAGCACTGAAGCTTTCTTT. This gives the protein CASSLTFRGGSTEAFF.

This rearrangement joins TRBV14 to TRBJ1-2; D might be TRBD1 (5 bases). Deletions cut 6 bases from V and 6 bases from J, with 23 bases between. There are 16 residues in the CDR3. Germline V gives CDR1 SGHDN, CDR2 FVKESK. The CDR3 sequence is CASSPVDSLAGNGYTF. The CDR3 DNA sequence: TGTGCCAGCAGTCCTGTTGACAGCCTAGCGGGGAATGGCTACACCTTC. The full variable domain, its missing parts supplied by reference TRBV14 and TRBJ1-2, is EAGVTQFPSHSVIEKGQTVTLRCDPISGHDNLYWYRRVMGKEIKFLLHFVKESKQDESGMPNNRFLAERTGGTYSTLKVQPAELEDSGVYFCASSPVDSLAGNGYTFGSGTRLTVV.

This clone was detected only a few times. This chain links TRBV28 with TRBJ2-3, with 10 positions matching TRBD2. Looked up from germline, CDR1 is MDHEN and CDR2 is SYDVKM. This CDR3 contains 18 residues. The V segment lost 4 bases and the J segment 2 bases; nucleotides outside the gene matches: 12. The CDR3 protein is CASSSQTSLAGDTDTQYF. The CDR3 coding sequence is TGTGCCAGCAGTTCGCAAACTTCTCTAGCGGGGGACACAGATACGCAGTATTTT.

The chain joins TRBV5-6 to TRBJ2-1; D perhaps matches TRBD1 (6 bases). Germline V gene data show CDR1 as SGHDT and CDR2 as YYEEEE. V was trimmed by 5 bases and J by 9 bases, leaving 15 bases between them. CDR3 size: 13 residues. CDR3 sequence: CASRRRGGGEQFF. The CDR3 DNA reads TGTGCCAGCAGAAGAAGAGGGGGTGGTGAGCAGTTCTTC.

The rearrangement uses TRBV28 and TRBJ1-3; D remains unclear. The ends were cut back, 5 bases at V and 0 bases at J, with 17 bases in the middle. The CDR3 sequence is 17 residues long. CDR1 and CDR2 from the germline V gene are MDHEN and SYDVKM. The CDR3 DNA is TGTGCCAGCAGTCCAAGAGGAGCCCGGGGCTCTGGAAACACCATATATTTT. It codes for CASSPRGARGSGNTIYF.

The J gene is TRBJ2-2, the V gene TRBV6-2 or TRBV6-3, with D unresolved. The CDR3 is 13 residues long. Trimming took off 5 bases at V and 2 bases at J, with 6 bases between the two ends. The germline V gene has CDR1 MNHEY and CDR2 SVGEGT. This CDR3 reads CASSTFNTGELFF. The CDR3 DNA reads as TGTGCCAGCAGTACTTTTAACACCGGGGAGCTGTTTTTT.

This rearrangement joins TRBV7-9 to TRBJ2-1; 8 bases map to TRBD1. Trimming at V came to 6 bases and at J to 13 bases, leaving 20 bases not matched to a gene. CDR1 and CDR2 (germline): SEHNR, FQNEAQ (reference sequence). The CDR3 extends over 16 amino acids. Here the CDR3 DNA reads TGTGCCAGCAGGGACGTGACAGGGGAAGGGCTTGTAGACCAGTTCTTC. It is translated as CASRDVTGEGLVDQFF.

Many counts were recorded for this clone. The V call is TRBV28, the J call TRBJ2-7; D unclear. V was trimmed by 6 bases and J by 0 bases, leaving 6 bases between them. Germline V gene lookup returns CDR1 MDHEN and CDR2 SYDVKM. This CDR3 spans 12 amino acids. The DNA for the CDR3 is TGTGCCAGCAGCCCGAGCTCCTACGAGCAGTACGTC. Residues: CASSPSSYEQYV.

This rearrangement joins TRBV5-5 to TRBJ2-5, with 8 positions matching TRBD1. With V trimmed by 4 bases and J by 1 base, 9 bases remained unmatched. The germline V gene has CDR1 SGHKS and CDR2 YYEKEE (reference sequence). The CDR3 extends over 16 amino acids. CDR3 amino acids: CASSPDRVRSQETQYF. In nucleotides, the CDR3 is TGTGCCAGCAGCCCGGACAGGGTTCGGAGCCAAGAGACCCAGTACTTC. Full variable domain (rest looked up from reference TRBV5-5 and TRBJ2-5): DAGVTQSPTHLIKTRGQQVTLRCSPISGHKSVSWYQQVLGQGPQFIFQYYEKEERGRGNFPDRFSARQFPNYSSELNVNALLLGDSALYLCASSPDRVRSQETQYFGPGTRLLVL.

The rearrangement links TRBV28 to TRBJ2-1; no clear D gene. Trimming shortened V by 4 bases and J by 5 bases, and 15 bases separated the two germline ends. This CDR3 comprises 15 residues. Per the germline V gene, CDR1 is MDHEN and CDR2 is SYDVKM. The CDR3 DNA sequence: TGTGCCAGCAGTTCTTACAGTGAGACCAACAATGAGCAGTTCTTC. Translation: CASSSYSETNNEQFF.

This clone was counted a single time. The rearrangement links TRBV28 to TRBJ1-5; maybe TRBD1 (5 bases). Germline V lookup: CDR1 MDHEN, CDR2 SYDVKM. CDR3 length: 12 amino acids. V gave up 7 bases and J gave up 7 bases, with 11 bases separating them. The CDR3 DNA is TGTGCCAGCAACCAACAGGAGCAGCCCCAGCATTTT. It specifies CASNQQEQPQHF.

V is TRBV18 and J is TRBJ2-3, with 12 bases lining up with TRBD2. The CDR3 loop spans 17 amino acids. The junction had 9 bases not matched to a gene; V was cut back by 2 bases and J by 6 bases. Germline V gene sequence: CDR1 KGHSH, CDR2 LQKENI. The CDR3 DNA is TGTGCCAGCTCACCAATCGAAACTAGCGGGAGGCACGATACGCAGTATTTT. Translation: CASSPIETSGRHDTQYF.

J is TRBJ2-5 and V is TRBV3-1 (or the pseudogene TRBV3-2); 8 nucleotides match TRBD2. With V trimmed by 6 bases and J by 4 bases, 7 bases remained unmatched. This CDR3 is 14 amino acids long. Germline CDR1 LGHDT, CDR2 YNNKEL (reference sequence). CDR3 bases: TGTGCCAGCAGTCCTAGCGGGCGAATAGAGACCCAGTACTTC. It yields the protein CASSPSGRIETQYF.

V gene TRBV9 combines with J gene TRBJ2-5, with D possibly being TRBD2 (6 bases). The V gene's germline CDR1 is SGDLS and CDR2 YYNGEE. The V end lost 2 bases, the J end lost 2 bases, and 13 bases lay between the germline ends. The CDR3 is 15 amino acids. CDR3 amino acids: CASSVTKGLQETQYF. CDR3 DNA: TGTGCCAGCAGCGTGACTAAGGGACTGCAAGAGACCCAGTACTTC.

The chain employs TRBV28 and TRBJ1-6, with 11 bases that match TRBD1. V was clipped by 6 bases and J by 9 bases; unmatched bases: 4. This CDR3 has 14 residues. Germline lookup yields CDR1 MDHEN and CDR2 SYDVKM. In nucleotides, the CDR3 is TGTGCCAGCAGCCCCGGGACAGGGGGTTCACCCCTCCACTTT. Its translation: CASSPGTGGSPLHF.

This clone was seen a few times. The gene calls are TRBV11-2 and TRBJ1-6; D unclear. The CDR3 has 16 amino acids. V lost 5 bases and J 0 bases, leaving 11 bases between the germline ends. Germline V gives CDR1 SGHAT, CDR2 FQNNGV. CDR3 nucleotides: TGTGCCAGCAGCGAGACTAGGAGCTCCTATAATTCACCCCTCCACTTT. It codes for CASSETRSSYNSPLHF.

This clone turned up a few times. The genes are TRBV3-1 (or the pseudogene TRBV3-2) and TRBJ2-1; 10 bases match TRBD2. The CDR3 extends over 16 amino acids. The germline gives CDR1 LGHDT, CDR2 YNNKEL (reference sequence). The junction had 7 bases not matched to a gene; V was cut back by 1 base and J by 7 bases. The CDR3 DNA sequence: TGTGCCAGCAGCCAAGGTAGCGGGGGGCGGGGTAATGAGCAGTTCTTC. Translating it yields CASSQGSGGRGNEQFF.

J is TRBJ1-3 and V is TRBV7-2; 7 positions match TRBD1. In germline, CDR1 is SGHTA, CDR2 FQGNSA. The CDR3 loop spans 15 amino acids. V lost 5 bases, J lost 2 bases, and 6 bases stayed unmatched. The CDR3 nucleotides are TGTGCCAGCAGCGCATTGACAGGGACTGGAAACACCATATATTTT. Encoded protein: CASSALTGTGNTIYF.

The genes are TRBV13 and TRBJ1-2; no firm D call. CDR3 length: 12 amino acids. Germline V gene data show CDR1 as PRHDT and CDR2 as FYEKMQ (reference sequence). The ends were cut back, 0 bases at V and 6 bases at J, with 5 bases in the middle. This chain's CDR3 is CASSLGGDGYTF. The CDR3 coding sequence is TGTGCCAGCAGCTTAGGCGGAGATGGCTACACCTTC.

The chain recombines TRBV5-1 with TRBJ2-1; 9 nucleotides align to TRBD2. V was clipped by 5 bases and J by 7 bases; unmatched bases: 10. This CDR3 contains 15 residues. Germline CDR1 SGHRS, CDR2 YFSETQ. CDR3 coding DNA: TGCGCCAGCAGGGTGGCTAGCGGGATTATTAATGAGCAGTTCTTC. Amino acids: CASRVASGIINEQFF.

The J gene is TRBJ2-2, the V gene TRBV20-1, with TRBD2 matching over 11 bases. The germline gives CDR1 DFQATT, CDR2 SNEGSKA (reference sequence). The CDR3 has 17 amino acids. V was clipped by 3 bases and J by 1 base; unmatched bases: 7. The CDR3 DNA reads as TGCAGTGCTAGTACTAGCGGGAGCTCCTGGAACACCGGGGAGCTGTTTTTT. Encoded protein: CSASTSGSSWNTGELFF.

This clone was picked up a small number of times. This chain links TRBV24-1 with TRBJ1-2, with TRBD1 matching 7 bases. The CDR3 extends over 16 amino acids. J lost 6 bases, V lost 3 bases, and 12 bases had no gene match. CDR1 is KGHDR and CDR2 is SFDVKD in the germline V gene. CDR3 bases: TGTGCCACCAGTGATCCGGGACAGTCGGTATTGGATGGCTACACCTTC. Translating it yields CATSDPGQSVLDGYTF.

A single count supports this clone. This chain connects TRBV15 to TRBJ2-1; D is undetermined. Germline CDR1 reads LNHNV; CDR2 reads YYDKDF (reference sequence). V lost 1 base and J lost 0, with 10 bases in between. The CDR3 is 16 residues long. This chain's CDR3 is CATSRAAGLSYNEQFF. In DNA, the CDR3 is TGTGCCACCAGCAGAGCTGCCGGTCTCTCCTACAATGAGCAGTTCTTC.

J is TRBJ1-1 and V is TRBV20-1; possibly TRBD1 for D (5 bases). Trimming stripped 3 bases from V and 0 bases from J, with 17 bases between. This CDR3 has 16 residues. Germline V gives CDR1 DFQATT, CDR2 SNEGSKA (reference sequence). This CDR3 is CSASRPGVYLNTEAFF. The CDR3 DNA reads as TGCAGTGCTAGTCGGCCGGGGGTGTACTTGAACACTGAAGCTTTCTTT.